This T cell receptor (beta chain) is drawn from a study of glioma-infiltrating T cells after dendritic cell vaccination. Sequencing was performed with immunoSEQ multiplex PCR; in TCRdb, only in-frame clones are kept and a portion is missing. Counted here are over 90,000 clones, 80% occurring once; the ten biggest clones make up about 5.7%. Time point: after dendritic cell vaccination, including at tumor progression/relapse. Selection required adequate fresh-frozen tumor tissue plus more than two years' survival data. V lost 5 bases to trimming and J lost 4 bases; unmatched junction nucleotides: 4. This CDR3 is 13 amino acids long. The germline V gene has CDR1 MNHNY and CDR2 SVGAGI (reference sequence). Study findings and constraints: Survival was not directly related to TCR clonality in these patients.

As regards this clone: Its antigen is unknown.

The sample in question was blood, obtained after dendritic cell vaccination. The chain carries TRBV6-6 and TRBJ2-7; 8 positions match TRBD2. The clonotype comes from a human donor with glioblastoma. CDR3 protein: CASSQGLVYEQYF. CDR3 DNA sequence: TGTGCCAGCAGTCAGGGACTAGTTTACGAGCAGTACTTC.